This T cell receptor (beta chain) was observed in a study of T cells in tuberculosis. Noted time point: new active TB diagnosis, blood taken before or within 7 days of starting treatment. The protocol was immunoSEQ multiplex PCR, while the TCRdb copy is restricted to in-frame clones and leaves out a portion. The data contain roughly 32,000 clones, 90% to 95% of them singletons. CDR1 is SEHNR and CDR2 is FQNEAQ in the germline V gene (reference sequence). V shed 4 bases, J shed 3 bases, and the junction held 4 bases outside the gene matches. This CDR3 has 14 amino acids. This clonotype was obtained from an adult with tuberculosis. This sequence joins TRBV7-9 and TRBJ2-7; 9 nucleotides match TRBD1. This sample comprised PBMCs, obtained at tuberculosis diagnosis. DNA of the CDR3: TGTGCCAGCAGCTCCGACAGGGGGATCTACGAGCAGTACTTC. It specifies CASSSDRGIYEQYF.